What follows is one T cell receptor (beta chain) and its context. No antigen is known for it. The CDR3 consists of 16 residues. The germline gives CDR1 SEHNR, CDR2 FQNEAQ (reference sequence). V was pared by 2 bases and J by 2 bases, with 15 bases between. These data originate in a study of shared clonotypes between healthy human individuals. Points from the study as a whole: Between a handful of donors, naive CD4 clonotypes were shared at a level of about 5%.

TCRdb's copy holds only in-frame clones and misses some; the assay was immunoSEQ multiplex PCR. Here the sample spans approximately 530,000 clones, about 96% being singletons. The sequence derives from a woman aged 30 to 39 in good health. This chain connects TRBV7-9 to TRBJ1-2; tentative D call: TRBD1 (6 bases). Source material: naive CD4+ T cells sorted from blood. As to subset: CD45RA+ positively selected. CDR3 residues: CASSLKSGTPNYGYTF. CDR3 sequence (DNA): TGTGCCAGCAGCTTAAAATCCGGGACACCGAACTATGGCTACACCTTC.